Listed below are T cell receptor beta chains from one sample, sequenced in a study of blood T cell repertoires in COVID-19. Sequencing used immunoSEQ multiplex PCR; TCRdb keeps in-frame clones, though not all of them. In the table there are some 23,000 clones, roughly 80% of which are singletons. Sequenced: peripheral blood. The receptors were sampled from a woman older than 75 with acute or convalescent COVID-19. The CDR3 runs from the conserved cysteine through the conserved F or W. A D gene is named only where the DNA matches it firmly. Size is omitted from some rows. Given values are once, few, many or a class for expanded clones.

j_call: TRBJ1-4
v_call: TRBV19
d_call: NA
clone_size: few
cdr3_nt: TGTGCCAGTAGTGACCCAGGGGCACGGGAAAAACTGTTTTTT
cdr3_aa: CASSDPGAREKLFF

j_call: TRBJ1-1
v_call: TRBV6-5
d_call: TRBD1
clone_size: NA
cdr3_nt: TGTGCCAGCAGTTACTCGGGACAGGGGGACACTGAAGCTTTCTTT
cdr3_aa: CASSYSGQGDTEAFF

j_call: TRBJ2-7
v_call: TRBV5-1
d_call: NA
clone_size: NA
cdr3_nt: TGCGCCAGCAGCTTGGTAGGCAGGCTGGACGAGCAGTACTTC
cdr3_aa: CASSLVGRLDEQYF

j_call: TRBJ2-2
v_call: TRBV4-3
d_call: NA
clone_size: NA
cdr3_nt: TGCGCCAGCAGCCCTGGGGGGGCTCCACCGAACACCGGGGAGCTGTTTTTT
cdr3_aa: CASSPGGAPPNTGELFF

j_call: TRBJ2-2
v_call: TRBV11-3
d_call: NA
clone_size: once
cdr3_nt: TGTGCCAGCAGCCTACTAGCGAACACCGGGGAGCTGTTTTTT
cdr3_aa: CASSLLANTGELFF

j_call: TRBJ1-2
v_call: TRBV5-4
d_call: TRBD1
clone_size: NA
cdr3_nt: TGTGCCAGCAGCTTTGGGGGACAGGGACTTTCGGGGGATGGCTACACCTTC
cdr3_aa: CASSFGGQGLSGDGYTF

j_call: TRBJ1-2
v_call: TRBV30
d_call: TRBD1
clone_size: NA
cdr3_nt: TGTGCCTGGAAGACCGGGACAGGAGACAACTATGGCTACACCTTC
cdr3_aa: CAWKTGTGDNYGYTF

j_call: TRBJ1-3
v_call: TRBV18
d_call: NA
clone_size: NA
cdr3_nt: TGTGCCAGCTCACCATACCGGACAGACCGAAACACCATATATTTT
cdr3_aa: CASSPYRTDRNTIYF

j_call: TRBJ2-7
v_call: TRBV7-3
d_call: NA
clone_size: NA
cdr3_nt: TGTGCCAGCAGCCCTACCCCAGTAGCGGCCATATACGAGCAGTACTTC
cdr3_aa: CASSPTPVAAIYEQYF

j_call: TRBJ2-1
v_call: TRBV7-2
d_call: TRBD1
clone_size: NA
cdr3_nt: TGTGCCAGCAGCTCCGGACAGGGCCCAGGCGATGAGCAGTTCTTC
cdr3_aa: CASSSGQGPGDEQFF

j_call: TRBJ2-3
v_call: TRBV6-5
d_call: NA
clone_size: many
cdr3_nt: TGTGCCAGCACCGGGCGGGCGTTCAGCACAGATACGCAGTATTTT
cdr3_aa: CASTGRAFSTDTQYF

j_call: TRBJ1-1
v_call: TRBV11-1
d_call: TRBD1
clone_size: NA
cdr3_nt: TGTGCCAGCAGCCAGGGGGGCAGGGGACGGTCTGAAGCTTTCTTT
cdr3_aa: CASSQGGRGRSEAFF

j_call: TRBJ2-5
v_call: TRBV7-7
d_call: NA
clone_size: NA
cdr3_nt: TGTGCTAGCAGCTTGGGCGGGTTGGGAGAGACCCAGTACTTC
cdr3_aa: CASSLGGLGETQYF

j_call: TRBJ1-1
v_call: TRBV19
d_call: TRBD1
clone_size: NA
cdr3_nt: TGTGCCAGCCACAGGGGGCTTTGGAACACTGAAGCTTTCTTT
cdr3_aa: CASHRGLWNTEAFF

j_call: TRBJ2-1
v_call: TRBV15
d_call: TRBD2
clone_size: NA
cdr3_nt: TGTGCCACCCGGGGGAGGAGCGGGAACAATGAGCAGTTCTTC
cdr3_aa: CATRGRSGNNEQFF

j_call: TRBJ2-1
v_call: TRBV5-1
d_call: NA
clone_size: NA
cdr3_nt: TGCGCCAGCAGCCCCCTGACGTCATCAGGCATTGAGCAGTTCTTC
cdr3_aa: CASSPLTSSGIEQFF

j_call: TRBJ2-7
v_call: TRBV7-2
d_call: TRBD2
clone_size: NA
cdr3_nt: TGTGCCAGTGGGACCGGGACTAGCTTCCACGAGCAGTACTTC
cdr3_aa: CASGTGTSFHEQYF

j_call: TRBJ1-2
v_call: TRBV5-1
d_call: TRBD1
clone_size: NA
cdr3_nt: TGCGCCAGCAGCATCGGACAGGGTTTTTCTAACTATGGCTACACCTTC
cdr3_aa: CASSIGQGFSNYGYTF

j_call: TRBJ2-3
v_call: TRBV6-1
d_call: TRBD2
clone_size: NA
cdr3_nt: TGTGCCAGCAGTGGTACTAGCGGGAGGGTGACAGATACGCAGTATTTT
cdr3_aa: CASSGTSGRVTDTQYF

j_call: TRBJ1-3
v_call: TRBV28
d_call: NA
clone_size: NA
cdr3_nt: TGTGCCAGCAGTTTTGTCGGCGGACAGTTCTCTGGAAACACCATATATTTT
cdr3_aa: CASSFVGGQFSGNTIYF